Presented here are 2 T cell receptor beta chains from one specimen sequenced in a study of T cell repertoires in cytomegalovirus infection. TCRdb analysed the reads with MiXCR anew, one entry per CDR3 protein. In the table there are some 500,000 distinct CDR3 sequences, roughly a third of which are singletons. What these receptors recognize is not known. Specimen: cultured PBMCs, collected from culture after CMV antigen stimulation. These receptors originate from a human donor in good health (CMV status not recorded). Some clones in this sample may be carry-over from other donors' samples.

The chain links TRBV28 to TRBJ2-7; TRBD1 might be the D (6 bases). Germline values: CDR1 MDHEN, CDR2 SYDVKM. The CDR3 has 14 residues. With 6 bases removed from V and 5 bases from J, the gap between germline ends came to 17 bases. CDR3 sequence: CASRRTEPPHEQYF. The CDR3 DNA follows: TGTGCCAGCAGAAGGACAGAGCCTCCACACGAGCAGTACTTC.

This clonotype showed up just a few times. The rearrangement uses TRBV12-3 or TRBV12-4 and TRBJ1-5; TRBD1 aligns across 11 bases. The CDR3 is 17 amino acids. After removal of 5 bases from V and 3 bases from J, the junction contained 9 bases not matched to a gene. The CDR3 bases are TGTGCCAGCAGTGCGGGTCCGGGACAGGGGGTCAATCAGCCCCAGCATTTT. Its translation: CASSAGPGQGVNQPQHF.